This TCR beta chain was identified during a study of OX40 agonist ivuxolimab in advanced cancers. For the wider study: The costimulatory receptor OX40 (CD134) was targeted by ivuxolimab, a fully human IgG2 agonistic monoclonal antibody. Intravenous ivuxolimab was administered to patients every 2 weeks at six dose levels: 0.01, 0.1, 0.3, 1.5, 3 and 10 mg/kg. Of the roughly 52 patients in dose escalation, about 20 had hepatocellular carcinoma, around 15 had melanoma, 9 had renal cell carcinoma and 9 had head and neck cancer. A male proportion of around 80% and a mean age of approximately 55 years, ranging from roughly 20 to 80, were recorded for the dose-escalation cohort. Prior anti-PD-1, anti-PD-L1 or anti-CTLA-4 therapy was permitted, and checkpoint inhibitors had been received by approximately 39% of dose-escalation patients. Partial responses occurred in three dose-escalation patients, of whom one had hepatocellular carcinoma and two had cutaneous melanoma. The point of sequencing TCRbeta in the periphery was to test whether ivuxolimab changed TCR sequence diversity and drove clonal T-cell expansion. The paper describes the monotherapy dose-escalation part (N of about 47 patients) of the phase I trial of ivuxolimab.

The CDR1 and CDR2 encoded by the germline V gene are MDHEN and SYDVKM. The CDR3 contains 14 residues, cysteine and phenylalanine counted. Only the CDR3 portion is preserved as DNA: 42 bases, with reading frame beginning at the first base. V is cut by 3 bases and J by 0 bases, and the space between the germline ends is 6 bases. The trial excluded patients who had a history of autoimmune disease or who were on systemic immunosuppression. Peripheral blood for TCR sequencing was drawn from every dose cohort at baseline, at cycle 4 day 1 and at cycle 7 day 1. Samples came from an open-label, multicenter, first-in-human phase I dose-escalation trial of ivuxolimab. Adults with locally advanced or metastatic head and neck squamous cell, hepatocellular, melanoma or renal cell carcinoma were enrolled in the trial. Before TCR sequencing, CD4+ and CD8+ T cells were separately sorted from peripheral blood. To sequence the TCRbeta CDR3 region, genomic DNA was isolated from the sorted cells. The immunoSEQ Assay was used for sequencing of TCRbeta CDR3 regions. Here the immuneACCESS table is served through TCRdb, limited to in-frame sequences with V and J called. Missing clones are a known gap in these copies; in checked studies unresolved V genes cover under half, and the rest lacks a known reason. The table for this sample lists approximately 46,000 clones; 88% of them were counted only once. The ten largest make up roughly 18% of the sample.

As regards this clone: Its antigen target is currently unknown. No clone much larger than this one lies a single base away; base qualities are absent.

Broader findings and caveats from the paper: After ivuxolimab, expanded clones were on average more numerous among CD8+ T cells than among CD4+ T cells. The antigen specificity of the peripheral T cells that underwent clonal expansion was not determined. In the 0.1-3.0 mg/kg groups, partial responders had among the lowest normalized peripheral clonal expansion, particularly in CD8+ T cells. Clonal expansion of both CD4+ and CD8+ blood T cells was observed from baseline to week 6 at doses 0.1 to 3.0 mg/kg. Low levels of normalized T-cell clonal expansion were also seen in some nonresponding patients.

The receptor comes from an adult with an advanced solid tumor such as melanoma, head and neck, liver or kidney cancer. The V gene is TRBV28 and the J gene is TRBJ2-4, with an unclear D gene assignment. Sequenced here: CD4+ or CD8+ T cells sorted from blood, sampled in a trial of the OX40 agonist ivuxolimab. In nucleotide form, the sequence is TGTGCCAGCAGTTTGCGCTTAGCCAAAAACATTCAGTACTTC. This codes for CASSLRLAKNIQYF.